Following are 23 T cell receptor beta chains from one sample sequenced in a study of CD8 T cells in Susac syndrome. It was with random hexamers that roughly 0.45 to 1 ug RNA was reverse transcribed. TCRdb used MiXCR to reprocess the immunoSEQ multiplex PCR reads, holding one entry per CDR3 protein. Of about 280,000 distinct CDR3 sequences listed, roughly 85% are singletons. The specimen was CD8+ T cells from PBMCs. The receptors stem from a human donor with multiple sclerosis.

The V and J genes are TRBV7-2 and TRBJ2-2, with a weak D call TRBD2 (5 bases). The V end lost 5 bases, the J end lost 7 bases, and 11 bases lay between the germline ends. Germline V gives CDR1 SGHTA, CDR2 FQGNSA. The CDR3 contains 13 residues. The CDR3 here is CASSGEWVGELFF. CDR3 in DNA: TGTGCCAGCAGCGGGGAGTGGGTCGGGGAGCTGTTTTTT.

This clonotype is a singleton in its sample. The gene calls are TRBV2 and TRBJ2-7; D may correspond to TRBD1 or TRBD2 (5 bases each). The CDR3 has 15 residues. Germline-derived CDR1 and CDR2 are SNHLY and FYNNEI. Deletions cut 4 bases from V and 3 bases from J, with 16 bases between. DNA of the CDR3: TGTGCCAGCAGTGCTAGGGACGGAAGCTTCTACGAGCAGTACTTC. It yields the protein CASSARDGSFYEQYF.

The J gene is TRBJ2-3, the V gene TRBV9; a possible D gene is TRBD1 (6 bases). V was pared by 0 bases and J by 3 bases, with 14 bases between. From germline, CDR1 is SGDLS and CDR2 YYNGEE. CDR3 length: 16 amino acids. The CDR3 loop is CASSVAGRGWTDTQYF. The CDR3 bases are TGTGCCAGCAGCGTAGCCGGCAGGGGATGGACAGATACGCAGTATTTT.

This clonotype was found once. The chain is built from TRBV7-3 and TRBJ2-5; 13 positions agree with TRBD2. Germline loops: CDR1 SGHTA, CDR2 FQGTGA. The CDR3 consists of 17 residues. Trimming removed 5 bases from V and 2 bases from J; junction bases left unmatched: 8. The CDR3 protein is CASSQTPGLAGQETQYF. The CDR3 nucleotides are TGTGCCAGCAGCCAGACGCCGGGACTAGCGGGGCAAGAGACCCAGTACTTC.

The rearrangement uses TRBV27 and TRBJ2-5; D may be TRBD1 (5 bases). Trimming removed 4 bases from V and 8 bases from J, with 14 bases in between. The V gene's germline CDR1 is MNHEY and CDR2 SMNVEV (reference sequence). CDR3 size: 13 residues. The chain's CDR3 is CASSSGSHRTQYF. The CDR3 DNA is TGTGCCAGCAGTTCAGGGTCTCACCGAACCCAGTACTTC.

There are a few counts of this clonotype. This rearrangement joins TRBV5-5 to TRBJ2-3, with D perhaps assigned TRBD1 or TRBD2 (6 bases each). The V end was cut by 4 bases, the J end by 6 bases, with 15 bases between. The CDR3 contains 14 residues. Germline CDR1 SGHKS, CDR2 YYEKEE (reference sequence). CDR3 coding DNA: TGTGCCAGCAGCGGGGGGCTAGCTTGGGATACGCAGTATTTT. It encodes CASSGGLAWDTQYF.

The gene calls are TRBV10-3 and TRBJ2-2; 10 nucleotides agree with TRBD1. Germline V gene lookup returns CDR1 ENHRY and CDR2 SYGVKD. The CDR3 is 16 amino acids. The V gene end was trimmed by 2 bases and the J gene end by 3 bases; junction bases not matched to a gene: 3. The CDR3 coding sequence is TGTGCCATCAGTGAGCCGGGGACAGGGGACACCGGGGAGCTGTTTTTT. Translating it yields CAISEPGTGDTGELFF.

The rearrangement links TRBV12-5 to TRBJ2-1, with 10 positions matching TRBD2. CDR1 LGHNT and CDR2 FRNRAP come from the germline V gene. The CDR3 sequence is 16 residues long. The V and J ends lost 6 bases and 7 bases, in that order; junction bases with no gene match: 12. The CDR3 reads CASGPPASGSGNEQFF. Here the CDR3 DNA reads TGTGCTAGTGGGCCGCCAGCTAGCGGGAGTGGTAATGAGCAGTTCTTC.

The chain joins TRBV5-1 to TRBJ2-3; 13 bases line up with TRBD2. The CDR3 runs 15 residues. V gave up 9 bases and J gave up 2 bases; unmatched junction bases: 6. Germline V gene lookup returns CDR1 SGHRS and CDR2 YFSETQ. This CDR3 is CATGTSGTPTDTQYF. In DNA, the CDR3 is TGCGCCACCGGGACTAGCGGGACTCCCACAGATACGCAGTATTTT.

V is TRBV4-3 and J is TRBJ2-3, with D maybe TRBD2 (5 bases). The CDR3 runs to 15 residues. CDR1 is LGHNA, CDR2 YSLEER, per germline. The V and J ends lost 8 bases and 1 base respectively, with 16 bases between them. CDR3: CASREVSVRTDTQYF. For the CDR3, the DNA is TGCGCCAGCCGTGAGGTTAGCGTCCGCACAGATACGCAGTATTTT.

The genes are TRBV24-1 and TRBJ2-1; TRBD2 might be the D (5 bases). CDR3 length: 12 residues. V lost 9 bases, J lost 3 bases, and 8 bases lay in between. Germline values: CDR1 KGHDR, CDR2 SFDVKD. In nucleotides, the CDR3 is TGTGCCACCGGAGGACTCTACAATGAGCAGTTCTTC. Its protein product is CATGGLYNEQFF.

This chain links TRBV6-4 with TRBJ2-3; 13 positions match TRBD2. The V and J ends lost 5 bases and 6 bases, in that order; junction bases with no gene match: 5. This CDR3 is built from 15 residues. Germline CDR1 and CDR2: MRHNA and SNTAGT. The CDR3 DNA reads TGTGCCAGCAGTCAGGGACTAGCGGGAAGGGATACGCAGTATTTT. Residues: CASSQGLAGRDTQYF.

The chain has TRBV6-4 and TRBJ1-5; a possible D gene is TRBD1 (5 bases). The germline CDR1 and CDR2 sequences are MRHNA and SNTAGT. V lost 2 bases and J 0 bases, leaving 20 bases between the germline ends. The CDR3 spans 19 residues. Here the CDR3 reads CASSDRFKGRDHSNQPQHF. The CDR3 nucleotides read TGTGCCAGCAGTGACCGCTTTAAGGGTCGGGACCATAGCAATCAGCCCCAGCATTTT.

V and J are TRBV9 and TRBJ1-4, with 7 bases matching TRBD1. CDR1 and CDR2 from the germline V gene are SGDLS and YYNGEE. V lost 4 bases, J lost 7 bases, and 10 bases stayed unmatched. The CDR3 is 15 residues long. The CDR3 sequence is CASSSQQGIGEKLFF. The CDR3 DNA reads TGTGCCAGCAGCTCTCAACAGGGGATAGGTGAAAAACTGTTTTTT.

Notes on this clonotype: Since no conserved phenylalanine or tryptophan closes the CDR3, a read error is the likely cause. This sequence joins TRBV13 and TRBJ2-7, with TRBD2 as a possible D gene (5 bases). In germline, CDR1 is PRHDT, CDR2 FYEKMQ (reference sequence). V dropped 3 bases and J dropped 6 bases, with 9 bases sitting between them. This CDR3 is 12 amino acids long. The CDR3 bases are TGTGCCAGCAGCTTTGGAGGCCTCGAGCAGTACTCC. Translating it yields CASSFGGLEQYS.

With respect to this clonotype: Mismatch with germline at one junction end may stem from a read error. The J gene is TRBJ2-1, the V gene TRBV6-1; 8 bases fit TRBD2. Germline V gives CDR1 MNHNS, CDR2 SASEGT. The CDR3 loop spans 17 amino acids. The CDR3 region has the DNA TGTGTCAGCAGCCTCTCCGGGGAGCGGGAGTTCTACAATGAGCAGTTCTTC. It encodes CVSSLSGEREFYNEQFF.

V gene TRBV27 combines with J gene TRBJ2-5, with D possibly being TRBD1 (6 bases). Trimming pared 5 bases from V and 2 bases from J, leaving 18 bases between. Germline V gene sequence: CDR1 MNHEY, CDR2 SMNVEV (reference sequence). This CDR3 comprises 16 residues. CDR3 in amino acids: CASSPGTTWAQETQYF. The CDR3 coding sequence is TGTGCCAGCAGTCCGGGGACAACCTGGGCACAAGAGACCCAGTACTTC.

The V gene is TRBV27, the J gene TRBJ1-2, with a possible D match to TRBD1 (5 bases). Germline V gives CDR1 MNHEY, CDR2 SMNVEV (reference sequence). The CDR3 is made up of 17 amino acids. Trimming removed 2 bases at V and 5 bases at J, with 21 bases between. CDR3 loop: CASSLTIGAQGAYGYTF. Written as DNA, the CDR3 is TGTGCCAGCAGTTTAACTATTGGGGCTCAGGGAGCGTATGGCTACACCTTC.

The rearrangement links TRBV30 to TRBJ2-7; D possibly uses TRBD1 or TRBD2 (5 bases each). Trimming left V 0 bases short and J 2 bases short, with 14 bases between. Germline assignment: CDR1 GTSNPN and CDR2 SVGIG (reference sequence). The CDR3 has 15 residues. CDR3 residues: CAWSVEGRRAYEQYF. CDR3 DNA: TGTGCCTGGAGTGTAGAGGGACGAAGGGCCTACGAGCAGTACTTC.

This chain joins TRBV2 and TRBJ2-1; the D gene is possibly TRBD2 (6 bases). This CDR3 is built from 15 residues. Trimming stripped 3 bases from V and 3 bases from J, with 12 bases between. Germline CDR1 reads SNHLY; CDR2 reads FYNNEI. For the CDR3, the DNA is TGTGCCAGCAGTGAGGGCCTAGCGATCTACAATGAGCAGTTCTTC. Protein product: CASSEGLAIYNEQFF.

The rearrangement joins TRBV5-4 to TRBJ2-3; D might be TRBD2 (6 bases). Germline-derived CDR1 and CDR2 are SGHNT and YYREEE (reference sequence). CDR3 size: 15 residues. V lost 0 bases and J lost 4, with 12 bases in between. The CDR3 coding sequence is TGTGCCAGCAGCTTGGACGTACGGGGGTCAGATACGCAGTATTTT. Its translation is CASSLDVRGSDTQYF.

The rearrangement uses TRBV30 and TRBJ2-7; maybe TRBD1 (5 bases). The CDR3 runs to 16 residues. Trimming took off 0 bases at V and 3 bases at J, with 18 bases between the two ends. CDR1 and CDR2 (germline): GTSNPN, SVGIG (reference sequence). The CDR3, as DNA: TGTGCCTGGAGTGTAAAGTCAGGGATGGGTCGCTACGAGCAGTACTTC. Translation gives CAWSVKSGMGRYEQYF.

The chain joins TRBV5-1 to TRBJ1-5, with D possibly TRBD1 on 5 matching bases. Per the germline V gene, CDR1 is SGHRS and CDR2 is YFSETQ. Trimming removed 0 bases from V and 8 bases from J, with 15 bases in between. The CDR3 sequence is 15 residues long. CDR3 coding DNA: TGCGCCAGCAGCTTGGGAGAACTTCGGGGGGAGCCCCAGCATTTT. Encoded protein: CASSLGELRGEPQHF.